This T cell receptor beta chain was captured in a study of T cell responses to AZD1222 COVID-19 vaccine. Whole-study results and caveats: At baseline, seropositivity was found in only a handful of AZD1222 recipients. Donors skewed white British and female; clonal diversity was possibly underestimated. With two AZD1222 doses given, Spike-specific TCR breadth and depth both rose.

This CDR3 contains 14 residues. Trimming pared 4 bases from V and 7 bases from J, leaving 16 bases between. Looked up from germline, CDR1 is MNHEY and CDR2 is SMNVEV (reference sequence). Repertoires were generated with immunoSEQ multiplex PCR, while TCRdb's copy carries only in-frame clones and drops some. The sample yields 180,000 or so clones, 80% to 95% seen once. Remarks on this clone: No antigen is known for it.

The rearrangement links TRBV27 to TRBJ1-2, with D unclear. The source of this sequence is an adult who received the AZD1222 COVID-19 vaccine. This sample comprised peripheral blood, obtained 28 days after the second AZD1222 dose. The CDR3 DNA sequence: TGTGCCAGCAGTTCCCTACAAAGCCTTGGTGGCTACACCTTC. This sequence encodes CASSSLQSLGGYTF.